The 6 T cell receptor beta chains reported below all come from one sample, sequenced in a study of coeliac disease. This table comes from immunoSEQ multiplex PCR, and its TCRdb copy is limited to in-frame clones, with some not included. The data show several thousand clones, 70% to 80% seen once. The sequenced sample consisted of lamina propria lymphocytes from the gut. All receptors derive from a man aged 25 to 40 with celiac disease.

The chain recombines TRBV5-1 with TRBJ1-2; 10 bases agree with TRBD1. Trimming cost V 3 bases and J 2 bases; bases outside gene matches: 10. CDR3 length: 17 amino acids. Germline loops: CDR1 SGHRS, CDR2 YFSETQ. CDR3 sequence reads: CASSSLTGGSTNYGYTF. As DNA, the CDR3 is TGCGCCAGCAGCTCTCTGACAGGGGGCTCCACAAACTATGGCTACACCTTC.

The V call is TRBV4-3, the J call TRBJ2-3; TRBD1 aligns across 7 bases. Germline V gene lookup returns CDR1 LGHNA and CDR2 YSLEER. V lost 1 base to trimming and J lost 4 bases; unmatched junction nucleotides: 5. The length of the CDR3 is 15 residues. The CDR3 bases are TGCGCCAGCAGCCAAGCGGGACAGCTAGCAGATACGCAGTATTTT. Its translation: CASSQAGQLADTQYF.

The chain couples TRBV6-1 to TRBJ1-5; D possibly corresponds to TRBD1 (5 bases). Germline CDR1 is MNHNS and CDR2 is SASEGT. CDR3 length equals 14 residues. V lost 3 bases and J lost 7, with 13 bases in between. The CDR3 loop is CASSEGLTGQPQHF. As DNA, the CDR3 is TGTGCCAGCAGTGAGGGACTAACGGGACAGCCCCAGCATTTT.

V gene TRBV5-5 combines with J gene TRBJ1-6; no clear D gene. Trimming took off 1 base at V and 8 bases at J, with 16 bases between the two ends. The CDR3 has 16 amino acids. From germline, CDR1 is SGHKS and CDR2 YYEKEE (reference sequence). CDR3 DNA: TGTGCCAGCAGCTTGACTGCGGGAATCTCGGATTCACCCCTCCACTTT. It translates to CASSLTAGISDSPLHF.

The chain recombines TRBV19 with TRBJ2-5, with a tentative D call TRBD2 (6 bases). V gave up 7 bases and J gave up 5 bases, with 20 bases separating them. The CDR3 length is 15 residues. Germline V gene data show CDR1 as LNHDA and CDR2 as SQIVND (reference sequence). CDR3 sequence (DNA): TGTGCCAGTATGGTGGGGAAGGGACTGGGTGAGACCCAGTACTTC. Its protein product is CASMVGKGLGETQYF.

The rearrangement uses TRBV2 and TRBJ2-1; no definite D call. Trimming stripped 6 bases from V and 5 bases from J, with 14 bases between. CDR3 length: 14 residues. Germline V lookup: CDR1 SNHLY, CDR2 FYNNEI. CDR3: CASRPTQADNEQFF. In nucleotides, the CDR3 is TGTGCCAGCAGACCCACCCAGGCAGACAATGAGCAGTTCTTC. The whole variable domain, filled in from reference TRBV2 and TRBJ2-1, reads EPEVTQTPSHQVTQMGQEVILRCVPISNHLYFYWYRQILGQKVEFLVSFYNNEISEKSEIFDDQFSVERPDGSNFTLKIRSTKLEDSAMYFCASRPTQADNEQFFGPGTRLTVL.